Listed here are 11 T cell receptor beta chains from one sample, sequenced in a study of radiation and T cells in renal cell carcinoma. Time point meaning: blood 2 weeks post-SBRT. Specified treatment: 15 Gy SBRT to primary tumor, nephrectomy 4 weeks later. Sequencing used immunoSEQ multiplex PCR; TCRdb keeps in-frame clones, though not all of them. The profile shows 100,000 to 150,000 clones, around 81% of them singletons. The source was blood, collected from a patient whose treatment included radiotherapy and nephrectomy. These receptors came from a man in his forties or fifties with renal cell carcinoma.

This rearrangement joins TRBV5-1 to TRBJ1-4; TRBD1 is a possible D gene (5 bases). CDR1 is SGHRS, CDR2 YFSETQ, per germline. This CDR3 contains 13 residues. V shed 4 bases and J shed 8 bases, with 12 bases lying between them. CDR3 amino acids: CASSPSGDEKLFF. CDR3 bases: TGCGCCAGCAGCCCGTCGGGGGACGAAAAACTGTTTTTT.

The sample holds a few counts of this clone. The CDR3: CATSRDALQNTIYF. Here the CDR3 DNA reads TGTGCCACCAGCAGAGATGCCCTCCAAAACACCATATATTTT. The genes are TRBV15 and TRBJ1-3; D not certain. CDR1 is LNHNV, CDR2 YYDKDF, per germline (reference sequence). The ends were cut back, 0 bases at V and 6 bases at J, with 9 bases in the middle. This CDR3 has 14 amino acids.

The V gene is TRBV18, the J gene TRBJ1-4, with D tentatively TRBD1 (5 bases). The CDR3 is made up of 16 amino acids. CDR1 and CDR2 from the germline V gene are KGHSH and LQKENI. V shed 5 bases and J shed 5 bases, with 18 bases lying between them. CDR3 bases: TGTGCCAGCTCATCTTCATTTGCGGGGGAAAATGAAAAACTGTTTTTT. This encodes CASSSSFAGENEKLFF.

The chain is built from TRBV10-1 and TRBJ1-4, with 7 bases identical to TRBD1. Trimming cost V 10 bases and J 3 bases; bases outside gene matches: 8. Looked up from germline, CDR1 is WNHNN and CDR2 is SYGVQD (reference sequence). This CDR3 spans 14 amino acids. CDR3 region: CATETGPPNEKLFF. CDR3 sequence (DNA): TGCGCCACCGAGACAGGGCCACCTAATGAAAAACTGTTTTTT.

The gene calls are TRBV21-1 and TRBJ2-7. TRBV21-1 is designated a pseudogene. The CDR3 spans 15 residues. Here the CDR3 reads CASSKATGRIYEQYF. CDR3 coding DNA: TGTGCCAGCAGCAAAGCAACGGGACGAATCTACGAGCAGTACTTC.

This clone was found a few times. The rearrangement joins TRBV29-1 to TRBJ1-1, with 8 bases lining up with TRBD1. Germline CDR1 is SQVTM and CDR2 is ANQGSEA. The CDR3 runs 12 residues. Losses at the gene ends were 3 bases for V and 4 bases for J; bases not matched to a gene: 1. The DNA of the CDR3 is TGCAGCGTTGATCAGGGGGCCACTGAAGCTTTCTTT. Translating gives CSVDQGATEAFF. The whole variable domain, remainder taken from reference TRBV29-1 and TRBJ1-1, is SAVISQKPSRDICQRGTSLTIQCQVDSQVTMMFWYRQQPGQSLTLIATANQGSEATYESGFVIDKFPISRPNLTFSTLTVSNMSPEDSSIYLCSVDQGATEAFFGQGTRLTVV.

The DNA of the CDR3 is TGTGCCAGCAGTGAACGCAGCCGGGACTATTACTACAATGAGCAGTTCTTC. It codes for CASSERSRDYYYNEQFF. The chain combines TRBV13 with TRBJ2-1; the match to TRBD2 covers 7 bases. The CDR3 is 17 amino acids. With V trimmed by 6 bases and J by 3 bases, 14 bases remained unmatched. The V gene's germline CDR1 is PRHDT and CDR2 FYEKMQ (reference sequence).

This clone was counted a single time. The J gene is TRBJ1-1, the V gene TRBV28; D is unclear. Germline V gene sequence: CDR1 MDHEN, CDR2 SYDVKM. Trimming removed 8 bases from V and 4 bases from J, with 8 bases in between. The CDR3 contains 11 residues. CDR3 amino acids: CASSRITEAFF. In DNA form, the CDR3 reads TGTGCCAGCTCTCGAATCACTGAAGCTTTCTTT.

The V and J genes are TRBV6-5 and TRBJ2-5; D unresolved. The CDR3 runs 14 residues. CDR1 is MNHEY, CDR2 SVGAGI, per germline. Trimming removed 6 bases at V and 7 bases at J, with 18 bases between. The CDR3 nucleotides read TGTGCCAGCAGCCGAACTTCGTCGGGCCGGACCCAGTACTTC. Translating it yields CASSRTSSGRTQYF.

This clone was seen only once. The chain is built from TRBV6-1 and TRBJ2-1; D possibly corresponds to TRBD2 (6 bases). Trimming shortened V by 7 bases and J by 3 bases, and 13 bases separated the two germline ends. Per the germline V gene, CDR1 is MNHNS and CDR2 is SASEGT. The CDR3 is 14 amino acids. CDR3 nucleotides: TGTGCCAGCATTACGGCGGGGCTCTACAATGAGCAGTTCTTC. This codes for CASITAGLYNEQFF.

This clone is a singleton in its sample. The chain has TRBV18 and TRBJ2-3; perhaps TRBD1 as D (5 bases). Trimming shortened V by 4 bases and J by 4 bases, and 9 bases separated the two germline ends. The CDR3 is 13 amino acids. CDR1 and CDR2 from the germline V gene are KGHSH and LQKENI. CDR3 sequence (DNA): TGTGCCAGCTCACGAGCAGGGTCAGATACGCAGTATTTT. The encoded protein is CASSRAGSDTQYF.